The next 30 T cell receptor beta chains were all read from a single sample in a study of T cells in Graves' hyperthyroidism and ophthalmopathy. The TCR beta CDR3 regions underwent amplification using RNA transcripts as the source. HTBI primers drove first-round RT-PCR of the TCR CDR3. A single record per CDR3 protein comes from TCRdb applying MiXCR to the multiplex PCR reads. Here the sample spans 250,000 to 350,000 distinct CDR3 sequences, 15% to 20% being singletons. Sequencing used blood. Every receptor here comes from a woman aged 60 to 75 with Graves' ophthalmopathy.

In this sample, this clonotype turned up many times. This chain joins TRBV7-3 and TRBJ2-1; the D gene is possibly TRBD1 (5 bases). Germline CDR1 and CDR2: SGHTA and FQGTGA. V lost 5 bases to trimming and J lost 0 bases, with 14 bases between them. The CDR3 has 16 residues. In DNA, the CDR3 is TGTGCCAGCAGCCCTGGGGCAGCGAGCTCCTACAATGAGCAGTTCTTC. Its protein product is CASSPGAASSYNEQFF.

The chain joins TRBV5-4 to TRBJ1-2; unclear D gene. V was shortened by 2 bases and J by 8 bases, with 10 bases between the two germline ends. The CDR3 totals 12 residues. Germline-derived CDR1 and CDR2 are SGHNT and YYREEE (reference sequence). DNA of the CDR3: TGTGCCAGCAGCTTTCAGGACGGGGGCTACACCTTC. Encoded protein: CASSFQDGGYTF.

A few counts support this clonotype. CDR3 nucleotide sequence: TGTGCCACCCGGTCGAGTGAAGTCAATGAGCAGTTCTTC. It encodes CATRSSEVNEQFF. The chain combines TRBV19 with TRBJ2-1; no definite D call. The CDR3 runs 13 residues. The V gene's germline CDR1 is LNHDA and CDR2 SQIVND (reference sequence). Trimming removed 10 bases from V and 6 bases from J, with 16 bases in between.

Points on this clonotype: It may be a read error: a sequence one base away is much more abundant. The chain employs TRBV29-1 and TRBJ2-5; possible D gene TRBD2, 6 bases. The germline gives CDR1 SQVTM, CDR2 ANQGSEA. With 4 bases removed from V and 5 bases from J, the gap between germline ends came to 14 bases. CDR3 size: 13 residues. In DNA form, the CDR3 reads TGCAGCGTTGTCGGCCCGGGGAGGGAGACCCAGTACTTC. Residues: CSVVGPGRETQYF.

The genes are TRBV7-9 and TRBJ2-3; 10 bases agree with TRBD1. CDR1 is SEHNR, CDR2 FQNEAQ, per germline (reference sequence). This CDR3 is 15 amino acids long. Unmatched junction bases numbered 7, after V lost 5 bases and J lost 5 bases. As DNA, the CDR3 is TGTGCCAGCAGCACCCGACAGGGGGCTCTAGATACGCAGTATTTT. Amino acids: CASSTRQGALDTQYF.

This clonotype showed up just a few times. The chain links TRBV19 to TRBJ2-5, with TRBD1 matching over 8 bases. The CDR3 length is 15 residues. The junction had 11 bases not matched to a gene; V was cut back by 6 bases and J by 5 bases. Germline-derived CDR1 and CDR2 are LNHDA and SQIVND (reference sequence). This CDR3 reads CASSNSGGREETQYF. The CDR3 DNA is TGTGCCAGTAGCAACTCAGGGGGCAGGGAGGAGACCCAGTACTTC.

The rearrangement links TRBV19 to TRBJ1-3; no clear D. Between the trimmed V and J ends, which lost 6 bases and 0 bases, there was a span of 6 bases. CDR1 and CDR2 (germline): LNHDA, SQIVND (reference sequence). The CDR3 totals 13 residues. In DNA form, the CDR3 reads TGTGCCAGTAGCGAGAGCTCTGGAAACACCATATATTTT. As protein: CASSESSGNTIYF.

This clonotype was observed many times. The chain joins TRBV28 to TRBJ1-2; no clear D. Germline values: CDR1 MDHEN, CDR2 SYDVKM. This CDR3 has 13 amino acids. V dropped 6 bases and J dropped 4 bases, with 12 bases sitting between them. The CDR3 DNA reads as TGTGCCAGCAGATTAAACCCACCCTATGGCTACACCTTC. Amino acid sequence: CASRLNPPYGYTF.

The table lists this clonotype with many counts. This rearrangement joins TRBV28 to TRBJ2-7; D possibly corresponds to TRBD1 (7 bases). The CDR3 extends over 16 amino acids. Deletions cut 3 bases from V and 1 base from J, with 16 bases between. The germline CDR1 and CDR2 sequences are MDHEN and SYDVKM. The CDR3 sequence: CASSFFGGGSSYEQYF. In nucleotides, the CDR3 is TGTGCCAGCAGTTTTTTCGGAGGGGGCTCTTCCTACGAGCAGTACTTC.

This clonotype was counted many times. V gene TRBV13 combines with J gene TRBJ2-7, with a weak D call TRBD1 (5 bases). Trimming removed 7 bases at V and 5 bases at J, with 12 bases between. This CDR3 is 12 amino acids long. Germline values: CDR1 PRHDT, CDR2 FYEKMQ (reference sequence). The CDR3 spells CASTQGSDEQYF. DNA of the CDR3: TGTGCCAGCACCCAGGGCAGCGACGAGCAGTACTTC. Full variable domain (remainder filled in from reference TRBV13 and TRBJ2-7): AAGVIQSPRHLIKEKRETATLKCYPIPRHDTVYWYQQGPGQDPQFLISFYEKMQSDKGSIPDRFSAQQFSDYHSELNMSSLELGDSALYFCASTQGSDEQYFGPGTRLTVT.

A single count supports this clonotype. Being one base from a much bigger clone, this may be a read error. In nucleotides, the CDR3 is TGTGCCAGCAGTGACTCGATCTTGTCCAGTTTTAATTCACCCCTCCACTTT. This gives the protein CASSDSILSSFNSPLHF. The chain has TRBV25-1 and TRBJ1-6; unclear D gene. The germline CDR1 and CDR2 sequences are MGHDK and SYGVNS. The CDR3 contains 17 residues. V shed 3 bases and J shed 6 bases, with 18 bases lying between them.

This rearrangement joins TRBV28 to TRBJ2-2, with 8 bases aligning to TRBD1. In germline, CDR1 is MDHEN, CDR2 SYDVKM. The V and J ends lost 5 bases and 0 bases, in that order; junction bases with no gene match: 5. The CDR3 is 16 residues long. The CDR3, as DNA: TGTGCCAGCAGTATGGACAGGGAAACGAACACCGGGGAGCTGTTTTTT. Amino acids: CASSMDRETNTGELFF.

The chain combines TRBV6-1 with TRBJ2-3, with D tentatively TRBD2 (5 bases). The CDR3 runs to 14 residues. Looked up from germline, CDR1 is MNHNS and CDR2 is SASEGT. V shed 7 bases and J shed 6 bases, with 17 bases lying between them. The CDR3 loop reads CASTPSEGMDTQYF. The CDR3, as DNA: TGTGCCAGCACCCCAAGTGAGGGTATGGATACGCAGTATTTT.

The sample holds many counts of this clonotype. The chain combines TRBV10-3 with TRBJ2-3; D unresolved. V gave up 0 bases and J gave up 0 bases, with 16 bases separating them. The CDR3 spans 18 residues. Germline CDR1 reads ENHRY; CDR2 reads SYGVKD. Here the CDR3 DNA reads TGTGCCATCAGTGAGTCGGCAGGAGTCTATATTAGCACAGATACGCAGTATTTT. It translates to CAISESAGVYISTDTQYF.

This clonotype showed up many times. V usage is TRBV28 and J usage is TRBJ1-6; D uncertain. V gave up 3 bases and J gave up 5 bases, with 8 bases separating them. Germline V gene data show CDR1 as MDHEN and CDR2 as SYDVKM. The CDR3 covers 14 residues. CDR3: CASSFDGDNSPLHF. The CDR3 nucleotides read TGTGCCAGCAGTTTCGACGGGGATAATTCACCCCTCCACTTT.

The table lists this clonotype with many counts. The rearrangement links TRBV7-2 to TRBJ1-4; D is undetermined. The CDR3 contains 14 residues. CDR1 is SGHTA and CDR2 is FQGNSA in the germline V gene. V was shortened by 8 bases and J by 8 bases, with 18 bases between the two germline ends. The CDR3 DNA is TGTGCCAGCTCGGCCCGGGTAGATCGGGAAAAACTGTTTTTT. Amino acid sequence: CASSARVDREKLFF.

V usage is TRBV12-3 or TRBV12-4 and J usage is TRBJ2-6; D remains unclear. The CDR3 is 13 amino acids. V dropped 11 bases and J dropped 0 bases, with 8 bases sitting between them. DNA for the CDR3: TGTGCCTCCCAGCGCTCTGGGGCCAACGTCCTGACTTTC. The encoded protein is CASQRSGANVLTF.

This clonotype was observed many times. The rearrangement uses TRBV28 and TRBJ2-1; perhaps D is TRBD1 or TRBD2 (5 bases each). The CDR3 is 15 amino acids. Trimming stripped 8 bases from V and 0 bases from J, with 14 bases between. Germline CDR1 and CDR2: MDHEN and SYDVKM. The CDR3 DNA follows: TGTGCCAGCGACAGCCGGGGAAGCTCCTACAATGAGCAGTTCTTC. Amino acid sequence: CASDSRGSSYNEQFF.

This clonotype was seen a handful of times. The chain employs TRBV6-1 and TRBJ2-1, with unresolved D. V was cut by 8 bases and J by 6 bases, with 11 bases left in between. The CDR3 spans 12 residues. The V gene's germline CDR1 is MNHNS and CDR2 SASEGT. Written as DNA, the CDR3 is TGTGCCAGCGGAACCTGGGGCAATGAGCAGTTCTTC. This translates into CASGTWGNEQFF.

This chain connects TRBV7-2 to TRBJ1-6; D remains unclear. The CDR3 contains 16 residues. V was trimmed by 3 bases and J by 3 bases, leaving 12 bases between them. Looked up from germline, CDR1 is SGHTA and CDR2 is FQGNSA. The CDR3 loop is CASSFTTANYNSPLHF. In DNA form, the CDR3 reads TGTGCCAGCAGCTTTACAACAGCGAACTATAATTCACCCCTCCACTTT.

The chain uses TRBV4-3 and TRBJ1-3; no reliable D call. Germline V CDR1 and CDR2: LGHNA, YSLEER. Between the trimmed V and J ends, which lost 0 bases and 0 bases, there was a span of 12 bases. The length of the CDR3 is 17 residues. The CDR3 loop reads CASSQDSGLLSGNTIYF. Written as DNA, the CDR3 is TGCGCCAGCAGCCAAGATTCCGGGCTCCTCTCTGGAAACACCATATATTTT.

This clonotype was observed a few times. The CDR3 DNA sequence: TGTGCCAGTAGTATACAGACAGGGACCAACACTGAAGCTTTCTTT. Protein sequence: CASSIQTGTNTEAFF. The rearrangement uses TRBV19 and TRBJ1-1; 7 bases fit TRBD1. This CDR3 comprises 15 residues. Germline CDR1 is LNHDA and CDR2 is SQIVND (reference sequence). V shed 2 bases, J shed 2 bases, and the junction held 5 bases outside the gene matches.

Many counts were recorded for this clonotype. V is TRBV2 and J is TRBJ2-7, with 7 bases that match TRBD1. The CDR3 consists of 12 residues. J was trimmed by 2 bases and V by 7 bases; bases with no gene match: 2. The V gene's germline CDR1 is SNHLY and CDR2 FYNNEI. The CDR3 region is CASKTGAYEQYF. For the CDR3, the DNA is TGTGCCAGCAAAACAGGGGCCTACGAGCAGTACTTC.

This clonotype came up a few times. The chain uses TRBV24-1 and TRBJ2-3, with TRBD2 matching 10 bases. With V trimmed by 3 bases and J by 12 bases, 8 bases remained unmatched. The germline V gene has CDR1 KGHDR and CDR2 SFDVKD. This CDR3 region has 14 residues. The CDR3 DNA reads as TGTGCCACCAGTGATCCTCTAGCGGGAGCCCTACAGTATTTT. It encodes CATSDPLAGALQYF.

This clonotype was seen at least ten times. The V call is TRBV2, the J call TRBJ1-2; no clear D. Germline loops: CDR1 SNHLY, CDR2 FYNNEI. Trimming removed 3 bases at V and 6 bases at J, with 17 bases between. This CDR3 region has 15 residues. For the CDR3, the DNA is TGTGCCAGCAGTGATTATCAAATTGTGATTAATGGCTACACCTTC. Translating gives CASSDYQIVINGYTF. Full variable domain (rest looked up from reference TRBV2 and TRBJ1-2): EPEVTQTPSHQVTQMGQEVILRCVPISNHLYFYWYRQILGQKVEFLVSFYNNEISEKSEIFDDQFSVERPDGSNFTLKIRSTKLEDSAMYFCASSDYQIVINGYTFGSGTRLTVV.

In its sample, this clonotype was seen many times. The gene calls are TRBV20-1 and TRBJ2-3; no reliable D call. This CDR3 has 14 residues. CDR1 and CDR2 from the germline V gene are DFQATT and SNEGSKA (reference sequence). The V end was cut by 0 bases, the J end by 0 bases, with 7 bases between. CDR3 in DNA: TGCAGTGCTAGAGATGGAGAAAGCACAGATACGCAGTATTTT. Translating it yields CSARDGESTDTQYF.

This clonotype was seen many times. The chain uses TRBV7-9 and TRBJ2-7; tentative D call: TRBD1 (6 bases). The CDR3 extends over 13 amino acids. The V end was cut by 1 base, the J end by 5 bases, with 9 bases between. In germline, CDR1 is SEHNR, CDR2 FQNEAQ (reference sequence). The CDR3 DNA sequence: TGTGCCAGCAGCTTAGTCGAGGGGGACGAGCAGTACTTC. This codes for CASSLVEGDEQYF.

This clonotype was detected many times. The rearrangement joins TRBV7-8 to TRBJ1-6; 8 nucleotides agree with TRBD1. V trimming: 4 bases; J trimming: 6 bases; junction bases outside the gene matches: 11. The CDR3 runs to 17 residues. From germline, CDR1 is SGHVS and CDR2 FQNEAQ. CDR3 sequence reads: CASSSPRDRTFNSPLHF. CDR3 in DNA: TGTGCCAGCAGCTCACCCCGGGACAGGACGTTTAATTCACCCCTCCACTTT. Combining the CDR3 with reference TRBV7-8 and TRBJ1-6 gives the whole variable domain GAGVSQSPRYKVAKRGQDVALRCDPISGHVSLFWYQQALGQGPEFLTYFQNEAQLDKSGLPSDRFFAERPEGSVSTLKIQRTQQEDSAVYLCASSSPRDRTFNSPLHFGNGTRLTVT.

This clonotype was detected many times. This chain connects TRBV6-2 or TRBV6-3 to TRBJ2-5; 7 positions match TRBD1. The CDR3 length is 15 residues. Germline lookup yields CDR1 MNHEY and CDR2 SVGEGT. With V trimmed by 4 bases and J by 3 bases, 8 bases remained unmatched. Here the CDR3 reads CASSSDEGAKETQYF. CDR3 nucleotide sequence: TGTGCCAGCAGTTCCGACGAGGGGGCTAAAGAGACCCAGTACTTC.

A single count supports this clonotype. CDR3 protein: CASSLGARTEAFF. The CDR3, as DNA: TGTGCCAGCAGCTTGGGGGCGCGGACTGAAGCTTTCTTT. The chain carries TRBV5-4 and TRBJ1-1, with unresolved D. The CDR3 runs to 13 residues. Germline CDR1 and CDR2: SGHNT and YYREEE (reference sequence). The germline V and J ends were trimmed by 0 bases and 5 bases, with 8 bases remaining between them.